These 23 T cell receptor beta chains were sequenced from one sample in a study of PD-1 blockade in classical Hodgkin lymphoma. Time point here: cycle 4 day 1 (C4D1), after less than 7 weeks of nivolumab. Each patient's relapse followed autologous stem cell transplantation, and brentuximab vedotin exposure varied. Sequencing used immunoSEQ multiplex PCR; TCRdb keeps in-frame clones, though not all of them. Found here are roughly 36,000 clones, about 80% of them singletons; the top ten hold 9.8%. This specimen consisted of peripheral blood mononuclear cells (PBMCs), obtained before the fourth cycle of nivolumab. The receptors here all came from a human donor with classical Hodgkin lymphoma.

This sequence joins TRBV18 and TRBJ1-6; TRBD1 matches 8 bases. The CDR3 has 15 residues. V shed 4 bases and J 6 bases; nucleotides not matched to a gene: 5. Germline V gives CDR1 KGHSH, CDR2 LQKENI. The CDR3 DNA reads TGTGCCAGCTCACTCGCGGACAGGGTTAATTCACCCCTCCACTTT. Its translation: CASSLADRVNSPLHF.

J is TRBJ1-6 and V is TRBV7-2; D gene uncertain. Germline lookup yields CDR1 SGHTA and CDR2 FQGNSA. The CDR3 sequence is 18 residues long. V lost 2 bases and J 9 bases, leaving 23 bases between the germline ends. The CDR3 nucleotides read TGTGCCAGCAGCTTAATCGTCAACCCCAAAGGAGTGGGTTCACCCCTCCACTTT. Translation: CASSLIVNPKGVGSPLHF. The full variable domain, completed using reference TRBV7-2 and TRBJ1-6, is GAGVSQSPSNKVTEKGKDVELRCDPISGHTALYWYRQSLGQGLEFLIYFQGNSAPDKSGLPSDRFSAERTGGSVSTLTIQRTQQEDSAVYLCASSLIVNPKGVGSPLHFGNGTRLTVT.

V and J are TRBV5-6 and TRBJ2-1; D call uncertain. V was shortened by 2 bases and J by 9 bases, with 9 bases between the two germline ends. Germline CDR1 SGHDT, CDR2 YYEEEE. The CDR3 has 12 residues. CDR3 DNA: TGTGCCAGCAGCTTTTTCGTGGGTGAGCAGTTCTTC. This codes for CASSFFVGEQFF.

This clone was counted only a few times. V is TRBV5-1 and J is TRBJ1-2, with D tentatively TRBD1 (5 bases). V was cut by 4 bases and J by 5 bases, with 9 bases left in between. The germline V gene encodes CDR1 SGHRS and CDR2 YFSETQ. There are 12 residues in the CDR3. CDR3 sequence reads: CASSLGTYGYTF. The CDR3 coding sequence is TGCGCCAGCAGCCTCGGGACTTATGGCTACACCTTC. The variable domain in full, with the rest retrieved from reference TRBV5-1 and TRBJ1-2, is KAGVTQTPRYLIKTRGQQVTLSCSPISGHRSVSWYQQTPGQGLQFLFEYFSETQRNKGNFPGRFSGRQFSNSRSEMNVSTLELGDSALYLCASSLGTYGYTFGSGTRLTVV.

The chain recombines TRBV7-9 with TRBJ2-5, with 9 bases fitting TRBD1. With 1 base clipped from V and 5 bases from J, the junction kept 5 bases outside the gene matches. Looked up from germline, CDR1 is SEHNR and CDR2 is FQNEAQ (reference sequence). The CDR3 runs to 15 residues. CDR3 protein: CASSLGDRAWETQYF. As DNA, the CDR3 is TGTGCCAGCAGCTTAGGGGACAGGGCTTGGGAGACCCAGTACTTC.

This chain connects TRBV5-6 to TRBJ1-3; 7 nucleotides align to TRBD1. V was pared by 2 bases and J by 2 bases, with 4 bases of the junction left unmatched. From germline, CDR1 is SGHDT and CDR2 YYEEEE. The CDR3 covers 15 residues. This CDR3 reads CASSFPTGPGNTIYF. DNA for the CDR3: TGTGCCAGCAGCTTTCCGACAGGGCCTGGAAACACCATATATTTT.

V gene TRBV5-4 combines with J gene TRBJ1-2, with 7 bases lining up with TRBD1. Germline CDR1 and CDR2: SGHNT and YYREEE (reference sequence). This CDR3 has 14 amino acids. The J segment lost 4 bases and the V segment lost 4 bases, leaving 7 bases of the junction unmatched. The CDR3 nucleotides read TGTGCCAGCAGCCCTGGACAGGAGACCTATGGCTACACCTTC. This encodes CASSPGQETYGYTF.

This sequence joins TRBV28 and TRBJ2-2; either TRBD1 or TRBD2 may fit D (6 bases each). The CDR3 has 17 amino acids. Germline V gene lookup returns CDR1 MDHEN and CDR2 SYDVKM. Trimming took 4 bases from V and 2 from J, leaving 17 bases between them. The CDR3 is CASSSPGASANTGELFF. The CDR3 DNA reads as TGTGCCAGCAGTTCCCCAGGGGCTAGCGCAAACACCGGGGAGCTGTTTTTT. The whole variable domain, remainder taken from reference TRBV28 and TRBJ2-2, is DVKVTQSSRYLVKRTGEKVFLECVQDMDHENMFWYRQDPGLGLRLIYFSYDVKMKEKGDIPEGYSVSREKKERFSLILESASTNQTSMYLCASSSPGASANTGELFFGEGSRLTVL.

The chain joins TRBV7-2 to TRBJ2-7; a possible D gene is TRBD1 (5 bases). The CDR3 is 14 amino acids. Trimming cost V 5 bases and J 0 bases, with 11 bases left between them. Germline V lookup: CDR1 SGHTA, CDR2 FQGNSA. CDR3 sequence (DNA): TGTGCCAGCAGCACGACAGCCCCCTCCTACGAGCAGTACTTC. Translated: CASSTTAPSYEQYF.

J is TRBJ2-3 and V is TRBV5-8; 9 nucleotides agree with TRBD1. The CDR3 has 15 residues. The junction had 5 bases not matched to a gene; V was cut back by 2 bases and J by 4 bases. Germline-derived CDR1 and CDR2 are SGHTS and YDEGEE. This CDR3 reads CASSFWDRDADTQYF. The DNA of the CDR3 is TGTGCCAGCAGCTTTTGGGACAGGGATGCAGATACGCAGTATTTT.

The chain carries TRBV6-6 and TRBJ2-7, with D possibly matching TRBD2 (7 bases). With 0 bases removed from V and 1 base from J, the gap between germline ends came to 10 bases. This CDR3 is built from 15 residues. Germline CDR1 MNHNY, CDR2 SVGAGI (reference sequence). The CDR3 reads CASSYSGGASYEQYF. For the CDR3, the DNA is TGTGCCAGCAGTTACTCGGGGGGGGCTTCCTACGAGCAGTACTTC.

In nucleotides, the CDR3 is TGTGCCATCAGGACTAGCGGGGAGAACACCGGGGAGCTGTTTTTT. Translated, it gives CAIRTSGENTGELFF. The rearrangement uses TRBV10-3 and TRBJ2-2; 11 bases align to TRBD2. V lost 6 bases to trimming and J lost 1 base; unmatched junction nucleotides: 1. CDR1 is ENHRY and CDR2 is SYGVKD in the germline V gene. This CDR3 contains 15 residues.

The chain joins TRBV5-1 to TRBJ2-5; the D gene is possibly TRBD1 (6 bases). The CDR3 has 15 amino acids. Germline-derived CDR1 and CDR2 are SGHRS and YFSETQ. Between the trimmed V and J ends, which lost 0 bases and 5 bases, there was a span of 14 bases. For the CDR3, the DNA is TGCGCCAGCAGCTTGGCAGGGGCCGGGATGGAGACCCAGTACTTC. As protein: CASSLAGAGMETQYF.

The sample holds one count of this clone. The V gene is TRBV7-9, the J gene TRBJ2-2; TRBD1 agrees at 8 bases. Looked up from germline, CDR1 is SEHNR and CDR2 is FQNEAQ (reference sequence). The CDR3 covers 17 residues. The V segment lost 4 bases and the J segment 1 base; nucleotides outside the gene matches: 8. The CDR3 nucleotides are TGTGCCAGCAGCTCCAAGATAGGACAGGGGAACACCGGGGAGCTGTTTTTT. This translates into CASSSKIGQGNTGELFF.

V gene TRBV5-1 combines with J gene TRBJ1-2; D remains unclear. The CDR3 has 13 residues. The V end lost 4 bases, the J end lost 4 bases, and 11 bases lay between the germline ends. CDR1 SGHRS and CDR2 YFSETQ come from the germline V gene. This chain's CDR3 is CASSLGKSYGYTF. CDR3 DNA sequence: TGCGCCAGCAGCCTAGGAAAGTCCTATGGCTACACCTTC.

The rearrangement joins TRBV5-4 to TRBJ1-2, with 10 bases fitting TRBD1. The CDR3 is 16 residues long. Trimming at V came to 3 bases and at J to 2 bases, leaving 7 bases not matched to a gene. The germline CDR1 and CDR2 sequences are SGHNT and YYREEE (reference sequence). DNA of the CDR3: TGTGCCAGCAGCTACAGCCCGGACAGGGGGAACTATGGCTACACCTTC. Its protein is CASSYSPDRGNYGYTF.

The rearrangement links TRBV5-4 to TRBJ1-2; tentative D call: TRBD1 (5 bases). V dropped 2 bases and J dropped 4 bases, with 9 bases sitting between them. This CDR3 comprises 13 residues. In germline, CDR1 is SGHNT, CDR2 YYREEE (reference sequence). The CDR3: CASSFRQSYGYTF. Here the CDR3 DNA reads TGTGCCAGCAGCTTTAGACAGAGCTATGGCTACACCTTC. Full variable domain (remainder filled in from reference TRBV5-4 and TRBJ1-2): ETGVTQSPTHLIKTRGQQVTLRCSSQSGHNTVSWYQQALGQGPQFIFQYYREEENGRGNFPPRFSGLQFPNYSSELNVNALELDDSALYLCASSFRQSYGYTFGSGTRLTVV.

This sequence joins TRBV5-1 and TRBJ2-2, with TRBD1 matching over 10 bases. CDR1 is SGHRS and CDR2 is YFSETQ in the germline V gene. This CDR3 region has 15 residues. J was trimmed by 4 bases and V by 5 bases; bases with no gene match: 5. In nucleotides, the CDR3 is TGCGCCAGCAGATCCGGGACAGGGGCCACCGGGGAGCTGTTTTTT. Protein product: CASRSGTGATGELFF.

This clone was seen a few times. This chain joins TRBV11-2 and TRBJ1-6; TRBD1 aligns across 10 bases. J was trimmed by 7 bases and V by 4 bases; bases with no gene match: 4. Germline loops: CDR1 SGHAT, CDR2 FQNNGV. This CDR3 is 15 amino acids long. The DNA for the CDR3 is TGTGCCAGCAGCTGGGGGACAGGGGAAAATTCACCCCTCCACTTT. It is translated as CASSWGTGENSPLHF.

The chain couples TRBV9 to TRBJ2-3; no clear D. The CDR3 totals 14 residues. The germline V gene encodes CDR1 SGDLS and CDR2 YYNGEE. Deletions cut 2 bases from V and 3 bases from J, with 10 bases between. The CDR3 reads CASSVEGRTDTQYF. The CDR3 DNA follows: TGTGCCAGCAGCGTTGAAGGTAGGACAGATACGCAGTATTTT.

In this sample, this clone turned up a few times. The rearrangement joins TRBV5-1 to TRBJ2-2, with 9 bases fitting TRBD1. The CDR3 spans 16 residues. Germline lookup yields CDR1 SGHRS and CDR2 YFSETQ. Trimming cost V 4 bases and J 5 bases; bases outside gene matches: 9. CDR3 residues: CASSTKHRGRTGELFF. The CDR3 DNA follows: TGCGCCAGCAGCACCAAACACAGGGGGCGTACCGGGGAGCTGTTTTTT.

The V call is TRBV5-5, the J call TRBJ2-1; D may be TRBD2 (6 bases). CDR3 size: 15 residues. The germline V and J ends were trimmed by 4 bases and 0 bases, with 11 bases remaining between them. The germline V gene encodes CDR1 SGHKS and CDR2 YYEKEE (reference sequence). As DNA, the CDR3 is TGTGCCAGCAGCGGGCGGGACCGCTCCTACAATGAGCAGTTCTTC. Its protein product is CASSGRDRSYNEQFF.

As to this clone: One end of the junction does not line up with germline, which may come from a read error. The chain links TRBV7-7 to TRBJ2-7, with D unclear. Germline CDR1 SSHAT, CDR2 FNYEAQ (reference sequence). This CDR3 contains 14 residues. CDR3 protein: CASSLGPSSYEQYF. The DNA of the CDR3 is TGTGCTAGCAGCTTAGGCCCTTCCTCCTACGAGCAGTACTTC.